Below, one TCR beta chain is given with its context. The assay was immunoSEQ multiplex PCR, and TCRdb's table has in-frame clones only and misses some. The data show approximately 110,000 clones, approximately 94% seen once. This entry comes from a study of cytomegalovirus exposure and HLA in healthy donors. The receptor was derived from a woman younger than 30 in good health and CMV-seronegative. Sequenced: PBMCs.

The CDR3 coding sequence is TGCGCCAGCGGGCAGCAGGGAGGAATGAACACTGAAGCTTTCTTT. Translation gives CASGQQGGMNTEAFF. The chain carries TRBV10-2 and TRBJ1-1; D possibly corresponds to TRBD1 (5 bases). This CDR3 comprises 15 residues. V lost 8 bases, J lost 0 bases, and 16 bases lay in between. Per germline, CDR1 WSHSY and CDR2 SAAADI.